This section outlines one TCR beta chain sequence together with its context. Its specificity is unknown. Germline lookup yields CDR1 SGHTA and CDR2 FQGTGA. Unmatched junction bases numbered 9, after V lost 2 bases and J lost 5 bases. The CDR3 runs to 17 residues. This record comes from a study of OX40 agonist ivuxolimab in advanced cancers. Study conclusions and caveats: On average, CD8+ T cells had more expanded clones than CD4+.

Assay used: immunoSEQ multiplex PCR; TCRdb lists only in-frame clones, some missing. The sample records tens of thousands of clones, 85% to 95% being singletons. The sequence derives from an adult with an advanced solid tumor such as melanoma, head and neck, liver or kidney cancer. This chain connects TRBV7-3 to TRBJ2-3, with TRBD2 identical over 11 bases. Sequences were derived from CD4+ or CD8+ T cells sorted from blood, sampled in a trial of the OX40 agonist ivuxolimab. The CDR3 bases are TGTGCCAGCAGCTTATTAGCGGGAGGGCCGGGGGGAGATACGCAGTATTTT. Translation gives CASSLLAGGPGGDTQYF.